The next 6 T cell receptor beta chains were all read from a single sample in a study of CD8+ T cells in alopecia areata. cDNA serving as the sequencing template came from extracted, reverse transcribed RNA. Profiled with immunoSEQ multiplex PCR; TCRdb holds only in-frame clones, not every one. The sample includes 170,000 or so clones, about 55% of them seen just once. Treatment specified: oral pan-JAK inhibitor, 5-10 mg twice daily. The sample was CD8+ T cells sorted from blood, taken at week 24, from a patient treated with tofacitinib. These receptors were obtained from a human donor with alopecia areata.

The chain combines TRBV6-6 with TRBJ2-4, with unresolved D. The germline V and J ends were trimmed by 6 bases and 12 bases, with 6 bases remaining between them. This CDR3 is 9 amino acids long. CDR1 is MNHNY and CDR2 is SVGAGI in the germline V gene (reference sequence). The DNA of the CDR3 is TGTGCCAGCAGCCCCGCTCAGTACTTC. Encoded protein: CASSPAQYF.

The table lists this clone with a few counts. The chain couples TRBV4-1 to TRBJ1-6, with D unresolved. Germline values: CDR1 MGHRA, CDR2 YSYEKL. V lost 6 bases and J 0 bases, leaving 12 bases between the germline ends. This CDR3 has 16 residues. The CDR3 loop is CASSRRADSYNSPLHF. In DNA, the CDR3 is TGCGCCAGCAGTCGGCGGGCGGACTCCTATAATTCACCCCTCCACTTT.

This clone has more than one count but fewer than ten. This chain connects TRBV29-1 to TRBJ1-2; 8 bases map to TRBD1. Looked up from germline, CDR1 is SQVTM and CDR2 is ANQGSEA. The CDR3 runs to 13 residues. The V segment lost 7 bases and the J segment 7 bases; nucleotides outside the gene matches: 11. CDR3 DNA sequence: TGCAGCGGACTCACAGGGGGGCAAGCTGGCTACACCTTC. Its translation is CSGLTGGQAGYTF.

The rearrangement joins TRBV19 to TRBJ2-5, with unresolved D. CDR1 and CDR2 from the germline V gene are LNHDA and SQIVND (reference sequence). The V end was cut by 1 base, the J end by 2 bases, with 5 bases between. CDR3 length: 13 amino acids. Written as DNA, the CDR3 is TGTGCCAGTAGTATAGCCTCACAAGAGACCCAGTACTTC. Translation: CASSIASQETQYF.

The chain recombines TRBV7-8 with TRBJ2-7; TRBD1 aligns across 12 bases. From germline, CDR1 is SGHVS and CDR2 FQNEAQ. This CDR3 spans 14 amino acids. The CDR3 nucleotides are TGTGCATCCACCGGGACAGGGGGCAAAAACGAGCAGTACTTC. It specifies CASTGTGGKNEQYF.

This clone was counted only a few times. The gene calls are TRBV29-1 and TRBJ1-5; weak D call: TRBD1 (6 bases). The length of the CDR3 is 12 residues. Deletions cut 4 bases from V and 5 bases from J, with 9 bases between. Germline CDR1 SQVTM, CDR2 ANQGSEA. CDR3 coding DNA: TGCAGCGTTGCAGGGGATGATCAGCCCCAGCATTTT. Amino acids: CSVAGDDQPQHF.